The 26 T cell receptor beta chains presented below share a single source sample, sequenced in a study of glioma-infiltrating T cells. The iRepertoire nested amplicon-rescue multiplex PCR amplified TCR alpha and beta CDR3s from RNA. Using its own MiXCR run on the multiplex PCR reads, TCRdb lists one record per CDR3 protein. This sample yields 100,000 to 150,000 distinct CDR3 sequences, of which about 25% are seen a single time; under 35% belongs to the top ten. The sequenced material came from glioma tissue, nonneoplastic brain tissue, or PBMCs (not recorded which). The source of these receptors is a human donor with low-grade glioma or glioblastoma, undergoing nonglioma brain surgery, or in good health (not recorded which).

In this sample, this clonotype turned up many times. The rearrangement uses TRBV20-1 and TRBJ2-1, with no clear D. Per germline, CDR1 DFQATT and CDR2 SNEGSKA (reference sequence). The CDR3 runs 12 residues. Trimming removed 6 bases from V and 0 bases from J, with 6 bases in between. CDR3 DNA sequence: TGCAGTGCATCGAGCTCCTACAATGAGCAGTTCTTC. As protein: CSASSSYNEQFF.

CDR3 sequence reads: CAQGRKTPLHF. The CDR3 DNA is TGTGCCCAGGGGCGGAAGACACCCCTCCACTTT. The genes are TRBV24-1 and TRBJ1-6; possible D gene TRBD1, 6 bases. This CDR3 region has 11 residues. Germline V gives CDR1 KGHDR, CDR2 SFDVKD. Between the trimmed V and J ends, which lost 12 bases and 11 bases, there was a span of 13 bases.

This clonotype turned up a few times. The chain is built from TRBV19 and TRBJ1-6; TRBD1 matches 7 bases. The CDR3 is 16 amino acids. Trimming at V came to 9 bases and at J to 0 bases, leaving 8 bases not matched to a gene. The V gene's germline CDR1 is LNHDA and CDR2 SQIVND (reference sequence). The CDR3 bases are TGTGCCAGCGTCGACAGGGCAAGCTCCTATAATTCACCCCTCCACTTT. It yields the protein CASVDRASSYNSPLHF.

This clonotype was found many times. This sequence joins TRBV27 and TRBJ2-2; D is unresolved. V lost 5 bases and J 5 bases, leaving 21 bases between the germline ends. Per germline, CDR1 MNHEY and CDR2 SMNVEV (reference sequence). The CDR3 is 17 residues long. The CDR3 reads CASSPFMANLGTGELFF. CDR3 nucleotide sequence: TGTGCCAGCAGTCCCTTTATGGCTAACCTGGGTACCGGGGAGCTGTTTTTT.

This clonotype showed up many times. The rearrangement joins TRBV6-1 to TRBJ1-2, with D perhaps TRBD1 (5 bases). This CDR3 is 14 amino acids long. In germline, CDR1 is MNHNS, CDR2 SASEGT. V shed 6 bases and J shed 1 base, with 12 bases lying between them. CDR3 DNA sequence: TGTGCCAGCAGAACGGGGGGTTATAACTATGGCTACACCTTC. Its protein is CASRTGGYNYGYTF.

As for this clonotype: A single base separates this from a much larger clone, so it may be a read error. The V and J genes are TRBV20-1 and TRBJ1-2, with D possibly TRBD1 on 5 matching bases. Germline V lookup: CDR1 DFQATT, CDR2 SNEGSKA (reference sequence). The CDR3 is 10 amino acids. CDR3 nucleotides: TGCAGTGCCACCAGGGATGGCTACGCCTTC. Encoded protein: CSATRDGYAF.

In this sample, this clonotype turned up many times. This chain's CDR3 is CARTRVEDEQYV. The CDR3 nucleotides are TGCGCCAGGACAAGGGTAGAGGACGAGCAGTACGTC. The V and J genes are TRBV10-1 and TRBJ2-7, with D unresolved. The V gene lost 9 bases and the J gene lost 5 bases, with 14 bases spanning the gap. The germline gives CDR1 WNHNN, CDR2 SYGVQD (reference sequence). The CDR3 totals 12 residues.

This clonotype was seen ten or more times. The rearrangement links TRBV4-1 to TRBJ2-1; D perhaps matches TRBD1 (6 bases). V shed 0 bases and J shed 9 bases, with 9 bases lying between them. CDR1 and CDR2 from the germline V gene are MGHRA and YSYEKL. The CDR3 has 13 residues. The CDR3 reads CASSQDLGGEQFF. DNA of the CDR3: TGCGCCAGCAGCCAAGATTTAGGGGGTGAGCAGTTCTTC.

The table lists this clonotype with many counts. J is TRBJ2-3 and V is TRBV6-1, with 11 bases aligning to TRBD2. The V gene's germline CDR1 is MNHNS and CDR2 SASEGT. This CDR3 has 15 amino acids. The V segment lost 6 bases and the J segment 8 bases; nucleotides outside the gene matches: 10. The CDR3 coding sequence is TGTGCCAGCAGCCCGGGACTAGCGGCCGTCGGTACGCAGTATTTT. This codes for CASSPGLAAVGTQYF.

The V and J genes are TRBV5-4 and TRBJ2-4; weak D call: TRBD1 (5 bases). The CDR3 is 20 residues long. Trimming took 4 bases from V and 0 from J, leaving 26 bases between them. CDR1 is SGHNT and CDR2 is YYREEE in the germline V gene (reference sequence). For the CDR3, the DNA is TGTGCCAGCAGCCAAGGGCTCCCGCAAGGACACCCCGTAGCCAAAAACATTCAGTACTTC. Translation gives CASSQGLPQGHPVAKNIQYF. Based on the CDR3 plus reference TRBV5-4 and TRBJ2-4, the full variable domain is ETGVTQSPTHLIKTRGQQVTLRCSSQSGHNTVSWYQQALGQGPQFIFQYYREEENGRGNFPPRFSGLQFPNYSSELNVNALELDDSALYLCASSQGLPQGHPVAKNIQYFGAGTRLSVL.

The gene calls are TRBV5-1 and TRBJ2-5, with D perhaps assigned TRBD1 or TRBD2 (7 bases each). The germline V and J ends were trimmed by 4 bases and 3 bases, with 16 bases remaining between them. The CDR3 is 15 amino acids. CDR1 SGHRS and CDR2 YFSETQ come from the germline V gene. CDR3 in DNA: TGCGCCAGCAGCCAACAGGGGAGGGGCGAAGAGACCCAGTACTTC. This sequence encodes CASSQQGRGEETQYF.

The rearrangement uses TRBV20-1 and TRBJ2-5; 11 positions match TRBD1. The V gene's germline CDR1 is DFQATT and CDR2 SNEGSKA (reference sequence). The CDR3 consists of 17 residues. The V and J ends lost 5 bases and 1 base, in that order; junction bases with no gene match: 12. CDR3 bases: TGCAGTGCTCCTTCGGGACAGGGGGACGTCTTCCAAGAGACCCAGTACTTC. Amino acid sequence: CSAPSGQGDVFQETQYF.

The rearrangement joins TRBV19 to TRBJ2-5; no clear D. The V and J ends lost 7 bases and 5 bases respectively, with 17 bases between them. CDR3 size: 14 residues. The germline CDR1 and CDR2 sequences are LNHDA and SQIVND (reference sequence). CDR3 amino acids: CASTPRSVRETQYF. CDR3 in DNA: TGTGCCAGTACCCCTCGGTCAGTTCGGGAGACCCAGTACTTC.

The rearrangement links TRBV2 to TRBJ1-2, with D possibly matching TRBD1 (5 bases). The ends were cut back, 7 bases at V and 4 bases at J, with 16 bases in the middle. The CDR3 has 14 residues. Germline V gene lookup returns CDR1 SNHLY and CDR2 FYNNEI. CDR3 sequence reads: CASTPRGGSYGYTF. The CDR3 DNA reads as TGTGCCAGCACCCCTCGGGGGGGGAGCTATGGCTACACCTTC.

V gene TRBV20-1 combines with J gene TRBJ2-7; no clear D gene. The V end was cut by 6 bases, the J end by 2 bases, with 14 bases between. There are 13 residues in the CDR3. Per the germline V gene, CDR1 is DFQATT and CDR2 is SNEGSKA (reference sequence). The CDR3 protein is CSAAAGFTYEQYV. CDR3 nucleotides: TGCAGTGCAGCCGCCGGGTTCACCTACGAGCAGTACGTC.

There are a few counts of this clonotype. The chain carries TRBV6-6 and TRBJ2-1, with D perhaps matching TRBD2 (6 bases). CDR1 and CDR2 (germline): MNHNY, SVGAGI (reference sequence). This CDR3 region has 22 residues. V lost 0 bases, J lost 8 bases, and 35 bases lay in between. The CDR3 bases are TGTGCCAGCAGTTACTCGCGCGGGAATACGAAACCGTGGATGGCGGTGGTAGATGAGCAGTTCTTC. This gives the protein CASSYSRGNTKPWMAVVDEQFF.

Concerning this clonotype itself: This could be a read error, since a much larger clone is one nucleotide away. This likely comes from a read error, as the CDR3 has no conserved phenylalanine or tryptophan at its end. Written as DNA, the CDR3 is TGTGCCAGCAGCGGACAGGGAGCTTTCTCT. Protein sequence: CASSGQGAFS. The genes are TRBV7-9 and TRBJ1-1; 8 nucleotides match TRBD1. The germline gives CDR1 SEHNR, CDR2 FQNEAQ (reference sequence). CDR3 length equals 10 residues. The junction had 0 bases not matched to a gene; V was cut back by 5 bases and J by 10 bases.

This clonotype was detected a few times. The rearrangement uses TRBV20-1 and TRBJ2-1; D is unresolved. This CDR3 region has 13 residues. Germline CDR1 and CDR2: DFQATT and SNEGSKA (reference sequence). V shed 6 bases and J shed 3 bases, with 12 bases lying between them. Here the CDR3 reads CSAKFSHYNEQFF. In DNA, the CDR3 is TGCAGTGCCAAATTTTCCCACTACAATGAGCAGTTCTTC.

The chain combines TRBV11-2 with TRBJ1-4; possible D gene TRBD1, 5 bases. Germline V gene sequence: CDR1 SGHAT, CDR2 FQNNGV. CDR3 length: 15 residues. Trimming took off 5 bases at V and 7 bases at J, with 17 bases between the two ends. CDR3 loop: CASSPGVMDSEKLFF. CDR3 bases: TGTGCCAGCAGCCCGGGGGTTATGGATAGTGAAAAACTGTTTTTT.

This clonotype was seen only a few times. CDR3 protein: CSARLAGASNTGELFF. The CDR3 DNA sequence: TGCAGTGCTAGACTAGCGGGGGCCTCGAACACCGGGGAGCTGTTTTTT. The chain carries TRBV20-1 and TRBJ2-2, with 10 bases fitting TRBD2. CDR1 DFQATT and CDR2 SNEGSKA come from the germline V gene (reference sequence). V lost 2 bases to trimming and J lost 0 bases; unmatched junction nucleotides: 3. This CDR3 spans 16 amino acids.

This clonotype has a count of ten or more. The V gene is TRBV6-6, the J gene TRBJ1-1, with D possibly being TRBD1 (5 bases). The V gene lost 2 bases and the J gene lost 3 bases, with 10 bases spanning the gap. Germline values: CDR1 MNHNY, CDR2 SVGAGI (reference sequence). CDR3 length equals 14 residues. CDR3 residues: CASSYGHSYTEAFF. The CDR3 DNA is TGTGCCAGCAGTTACGGACACTCCTACACTGAAGCTTTCTTT.

The V call is TRBV7-3, the J call TRBJ1-2; 9 bases fit TRBD1. The germline gives CDR1 SGHTA, CDR2 FQGTGA. This CDR3 spans 16 amino acids. Trimming took 1 base from V and 6 from J; bases not matched to a gene: 9. DNA for the CDR3: TGTGCCAGCAGCTTAAGCGGGACAGGGAGAGGGGATGGCTACACCTTC. Amino acid sequence: CASSLSGTGRGDGYTF.

CDR3 protein: CASSSGGERSGNTIYF. In DNA, the CDR3 is TGTGCCAGCAGTTCGGGAGGCGAACGCTCTGGAAACACCATATATTTT. The rearrangement joins TRBV2 to TRBJ1-3; D gene ambiguous. Trimming pared 5 bases from V and 0 bases from J, leaving 14 bases between. The CDR3 runs 16 residues. Germline values: CDR1 SNHLY, CDR2 FYNNEI.

This chain uses TRBV12-3 or TRBV12-4 with TRBJ2-1, with 8 bases that match TRBD2. V lost 6 bases and J lost 0; bases outside the gene matches: 4. CDR3 size: 15 residues. In DNA form, the CDR3 reads TGTGCCAGCAGAACTAGCGGAAGCTCCTACAATGAGCAGTTCTTC. Translating gives CASRTSGSSYNEQFF.

This clonotype showed up many times. The V gene is TRBV20-1, the J gene TRBJ1-2; D is ambiguous. This CDR3 spans 12 amino acids. Germline V gives CDR1 DFQATT, CDR2 SNEGSKA (reference sequence). Trimming left V 3 bases short and J 5 bases short, with 10 bases between. The CDR3 loop reads CSASSTVYGYTF. CDR3 sequence (DNA): TGCAGTGCTAGTTCGACGGTTTATGGCTACACCTTC.

For this clonotype: At one end the junction does not follow the germline gene, possibly because of a read error. The chain carries TRBV14 and TRBJ2-5; TRBD1 is a possible D gene (5 bases). Per the germline V gene, CDR1 is SGHDN and CDR2 is FVKESK. There are 12 residues in the CDR3. In DNA, the CDR3 is TGTGCCAGCAGCCAACGGTGGGGCCCTAGAGACTTC. It is translated as CASSQRWGPRDF.